Below, 15 T cell receptor beta chains from the same sample are listed, as sequenced in a study of blood T cells in healthy people across ages. Through a sample-barcoded 5' primer and a J-beta primer mix, a second PCR was run for about 6 to 12 cycles. MiXCR, run by TCRdb on the 5' RACE reads, gives a single entry per CDR3 protein. The data contain over 600,000 distinct CDR3 sequences, about 56% of them seen just once; the ten biggest clones take up around 24%. Sequencing was done on a sample of blood. The receptors derive from a man aged 35-49 years in good health.

In this sample, this clonotype turned up a few times. CDR3 loop: CSVGGGTGETQYF. In DNA, the CDR3 is TGCAGCGTTGGGGGCGGGACGGGGGAGACCCAGTACTTC. The chain employs TRBV29-1 and TRBJ2-5, with a weak D call TRBD2 (6 bases). The germline V gene has CDR1 SQVTM and CDR2 ANQGSEA. V lost 4 bases and J 5 bases, leaving 14 bases between the germline ends. This CDR3 has 13 residues.

This rearrangement joins TRBV11-2 to TRBJ1-2, with D hard to call. Germline V gives CDR1 SGHAT, CDR2 FQNNGV. V gave up 2 bases and J gave up 1 base, with 11 bases separating them. The CDR3 is made up of 15 amino acids. CDR3 protein: CASSLNRLNNYGYTF. For the CDR3, the DNA is TGTGCCAGCAGCTTAAACAGACTCAATAACTATGGCTACACCTTC.

V usage is TRBV2 and J usage is TRBJ2-5; TRBD2 agrees at 7 bases. The CDR3 is 15 amino acids. In germline, CDR1 is SNHLY, CDR2 FYNNEI. Trimming cost V 6 bases and J 2 bases; bases outside gene matches: 9. DNA of the CDR3: TGTGCCAGCAGGTTGACTAGCTGGCAACAAGAGACCCAGTACTTC. This sequence encodes CASRLTSWQQETQYF.

This clonotype has only a few counts. The gene calls are TRBV10-2 and TRBJ1-2; 7 nucleotides match TRBD1. The CDR3 covers 16 residues. The V segment lost 2 bases and the J segment 2 bases; nucleotides outside the gene matches: 8. The germline gives CDR1 WSHSY, CDR2 SAAADI. In DNA, the CDR3 is TGCGCCAGCAGTGAGCTTATAGGGGGCGCAAACTATGGCTACACCTTC. It translates to CASSELIGGANYGYTF.

The chain carries TRBV3-1 and TRBJ1-5; D uncertain. The CDR3 is made up of 15 amino acids. Trimming pared 0 bases from V and 11 bases from J, leaving 17 bases between. Germline V CDR1 and CDR2: LGHDT, YNNKEL (reference sequence). The CDR3 nucleotides are TGTGCCAGCAGCCAAGATGCGGGCCGTTCGGGCGCCCAGCATTTT. Translated: CASSQDAGRSGAQHF.

The chain carries TRBV9 and TRBJ2-3, with D possibly TRBD2 on 6 matching bases. There are 16 residues in the CDR3. Between the trimmed V and J ends, which lost 0 bases and 6 bases, there was a span of 17 bases. Germline V gene data show CDR1 as SGDLS and CDR2 as YYNGEE. The CDR3 region is CASSVAPSRGGDTQYF. In nucleotides, the CDR3 is TGTGCCAGCAGCGTAGCTCCGAGCAGAGGAGGGGATACGCAGTATTTT.

The chain couples TRBV29-1 to TRBJ1-1; D remains unclear. From germline, CDR1 is SQVTM and CDR2 ANQGSEA. This CDR3 is built from 12 residues. Trimming took 5 bases from V and 6 from J, leaving 13 bases between them. The CDR3 DNA sequence: TGCAGCGTTCAGGTAGATCATCCTGAAGCTTTCTTT. It specifies CSVQVDHPEAFF.

This chain joins TRBV28 and TRBJ2-1; D ambiguous. Trimming removed 4 bases at V and 7 bases at J, with 8 bases between. This CDR3 contains 12 residues. In germline, CDR1 is MDHEN, CDR2 SYDVKM. The CDR3 DNA reads as TGTGCCAGCAGTTCAAGATCGAATGAGCAGTTCTTC. It translates to CASSSRSNEQFF.

This clonotype was observed a handful of times. The gene calls are TRBV6-2 or TRBV6-3 and TRBJ2-5; D gene ambiguous. Germline CDR1 is MNHEY and CDR2 is SVGEGT. The V gene lost 7 bases and the J gene lost 1 base, with 10 bases spanning the gap. The length of the CDR3 is 13 residues. The CDR3 is CASTGEAQETQYF. CDR3 nucleotide sequence: TGTGCCAGCACAGGAGAGGCCCAAGAGACCCAGTACTTC.

The J gene is TRBJ1-1, the V gene TRBV20-1; the D is unclear. The germline V gene has CDR1 DFQATT and CDR2 SNEGSKA (reference sequence). This CDR3 is 15 amino acids long. The CDR3 DNA reads as TGCAGGACCCACCAACTTCTAGGAATATACACTGAAGCTTTCTTT. This gives the protein CRTHQLLGIYTEAFF.

This clonotype occurred a few times. The chain couples TRBV7-2 to TRBJ2-3, with D perhaps TRBD2 (6 bases). This CDR3 region has 16 residues. The ends were cut back, 1 base at V and 2 bases at J, with 13 bases in the middle. Germline V CDR1 and CDR2: SGHTA, FQGNSA. Here the CDR3 DNA reads TGTGCCAGCAGCTTAGGAGGGCGGGATATCACAGATACGCAGTATTTT. It specifies CASSLGGRDITDTQYF.

The rearrangement joins TRBV15 to TRBJ1-1, with no clear D. Trimming left V 1 base short and J 0 bases short, with 9 bases between. Germline V gene lookup returns CDR1 LNHNV and CDR2 YYDKDF (reference sequence). The CDR3 extends over 15 amino acids. In DNA, the CDR3 is TGTGCCACCAGCAGAGCGGAGGGTATGAACACTGAAGCTTTCTTT. Protein sequence: CATSRAEGMNTEAFF. The variable domain in full, completed from reference TRBV15 and TRBJ1-1, reads DAMVIQNPRYQVTQFGKPVTLSCSQTLNHNVMYWYQQKSSQAPKLLFHYYDKDFNNEADTPDNFQSRRPNTSFCFLDIRSPGLGDTAMYLCATSRAEGMNTEAFFGQGTRLTVV.

The gene calls are TRBV2 and TRBJ2-4; 8 bases map to TRBD1. This CDR3 comprises 20 residues. CDR1 SNHLY and CDR2 FYNNEI come from the germline V gene. V was pared by 4 bases and J by 0 bases, with 17 bases of the junction left unmatched. The CDR3 is CASSARAVGGQGLAKNIQYF. The CDR3 region has the DNA TGTGCCAGCAGTGCAAGGGCCGTAGGAGGACAGGGCCTAGCCAAAAACATTCAGTACTTC.

The gene calls are TRBV28 and TRBJ2-5, with 7 bases fitting TRBD1. V was clipped by 3 bases and J by 5 bases; unmatched bases: 6. Germline-derived CDR1 and CDR2 are MDHEN and SYDVKM. The CDR3 totals 14 residues. The CDR3 loop reads CASSFQGVVETQYF. In DNA, the CDR3 is TGTGCCAGCAGTTTCCAGGGGGTGGTGGAGACCCAGTACTTC.

The V call is TRBV20-1, the J call TRBJ2-4, with D perhaps matching TRBD1 (6 bases). The DNA end favors TRBJ2-7, so the J call may be wrong. Germline CDR1 DFQATT, CDR2 SNEGSKA (reference sequence). The CDR3 has 15 residues. The chain's CDR3 is CSARDPRTGSYEQYF. CDR3 nucleotide sequence: TGCAGTGCTAGAGATCCTCGCACAGGGAGCTACGAGCAGTACTTC.